This T cell receptor beta chain was captured by sequencing in a study of cytomegalovirus exposure and HLA in healthy donors. Findings and limits, study-wide: Sequence variants that were highly shared formed a cluster that was likely a sequencing artifact. The study reported that TCR beta sequences accurately predicted HLA-A and HLA-B alleles in most subjects. It was reported that the classifier diagnosed cytomegalovirus status with high specificity and sensitivity in both the original and validation cohorts.

The CDR3 runs 16 residues. V trimming: 4 bases; J trimming: 4 bases; junction bases outside the gene matches: 11. CDR1 and CDR2 from the germline V gene are MGHRA and YSYEKL. Vbeta (60) and Jbeta (13) primers were used in the PCR. TCRdb keeps only in-frame clones here, not all; method: immunoSEQ multiplex PCR. The sample yields under 150,000 clones, roughly 88% seen once. Remarks on this clone: No antigen is known for it.

Healthy people donating bone marrow made up the donors. J is TRBJ2-5 and V is TRBV4-1; the match to TRBD2 covers 8 bases. Sequenced: PBMCs. The sequence derives from a man in his forties or fifties in good health and CMV-seronegative. The CDR3 loop is CASSPPAAGGRETQYF. CDR3 nucleotide sequence: TGCGCCAGCAGCCCCCCTGCGGCGGGGGGACGAGAGACCCAGTACTTC.